These T cell receptor beta chains were read from a single sample in a study of STAT3 mutations in large granular lymphocyte leukemia. Assay: immunoSEQ multiplex PCR; the TCRdb copy retains only in-frame clones and omits some. The sample includes about 1,600 clones, roughly 86% of them seen just once. The sample was peripheral blood mononuclear cells. The origin of the receptors is a woman in her thirties or forties with T-cell large granular lymphocyte leukemia. Some clones in this sample may be carry-over from other donors' samples. Each CDR3 is given with its conserved first and last residue. D genes are given only for firm matches. Some rows have no size entry. The others give once, few or many, or a class for an expanded clone.

>TRBV9|TRBJ1-6|NA|NA
CASSVRDGNSYNSPLHF
TGTGCCAGCAGCGTAAGGGACGGGAACTCCTATAATTCACCCCTCCACTTT
>TRBV5-1|TRBJ1-1|NA|NA
CASSPWGENTEAFF
TGCGCCAGCAGCCCATGGGGGGAGAACACTGAAGCTTTCTTT
>TRBV5-6|TRBJ1-5|NA|few
CASSLMSINQPQHF
TGTGCCAGCAGCTTGATGTCAATAAATCAGCCCCAGCATTTT
>TRBV15|TRBJ1-2|NA|NA
CATSRDQGSYTF
TGTGCCACCAGCAGAGATCAGGGCAGCTACACCTTC
>TRBV30|TRBJ1-1|NA|NA
CAWSVDTNTEAFF
TGTGCCTGGAGTGTGGACACCAACACTGAAGCTTTCTTT
>TRBV25-1|TRBJ2-4|NA|once
CASSPPGLGGNIQYF
TGTGCCAGCAGCCCCCCAGGCCTTGGGGGGAACATTCAGTACTTC
>TRBV5-1|TRBJ1-1|NA|NA
CASSLAWEYRDTEAFF
TGCGCCAGCAGCTTGGCCTGGGAGTACAGGGACACTGAAGCTTTCTTT
>TRBV6-6|TRBJ1-6|NA|NA
CASSTTGSPLHF
TGTGCCAGCAGTACGACCGGTTCACCCCTCCACTTT
>TRBV12-5|TRBJ2-3|NA|NA
CASFPHTSGTDTQYF
TGTGCTAGTTTCCCTCACACGAGCGGCACAGATACGCAGTATTTT
>TRBV9|TRBJ2-5|NA|NA
CASSVPWATLKETQYF
TGTGCCAGCAGCGTCCCTTGGGCGACACTGAAAGAGACCCAGTACTTC
>TRBV6-1|TRBJ1-5|NA|few
CASSEAGHSNQPQHF
TGTGCCAGCAGTGAAGCGGGACACAGCAATCAGCCCCAGCATTTT
>TRBV7-9|TRBJ1-1|NA|NA
CASSLQGANTEAFF
TGTGCCAGCAGCCTGCAGGGAGCGAACACTGAAGCTTTCTTT
>TRBV5-4|TRBJ2-1|TRBD2|NA
CASSGSGTNYNEQFF
TGTGCCAGCAGCGGCTCCGGGACTAACTACAATGAGCAGTTCTTC
>TRBV23-1|TRBJ2-7|NA|NA
CASSQPYRDSYEQYF
TGCGCCAGCAGTCAACCCTACAGGGACTCCTACGAGCAGTACTTC
>TRBV7-9|TRBJ1-1|TRBD1|NA
CASSLGTGGHSVGTEAFF
TGTGCCAGCAGCTTAGGGACAGGGGGCCATTCGGTGGGCACTGAAGCTTTCTTT
>TRBV2|TRBJ1-2|NA|few
CASSELTPSGGYTF
TGTGCCAGCAGTGAATTAACCCCCTCTGGTGGCTACACCTTC
>TRBV13|TRBJ2-7|NA|NA
CASSEPGLPPTPNEQYF
TGTGCCAGCAGCGAACCCGGACTACCTCCAACTCCTAACGAGCAGTACTTC
>TRBV29-1|TRBJ2-5|NA|NA
CSVGEETQYF
TGCAGCGTTGGTGAAGAGACCCAGTACTTC
>TRBV6-1|TRBJ1-5|NA|NA
CASSQGIYQPQHF
TGTGCCAGCAGCCAGGGGATTTATCAGCCCCAGCATTTT
>TRBV5-4|TRBJ1-6|TRBD1|NA
CASSRSTGTGSGSPLHF
TGTGCCAGCAGCCGTTCGACCGGGACAGGGTCCGGTTCACCCCTCCACTTT
>TRBV7-3|TRBJ1-2|TRBD1|NA
CASSDGGTGPFVNYGYTF
TGTGCCAGCAGCGACGGAGGGACAGGGCCTTTTGTGAACTATGGCTACACCTTC
>TRBV9|TRBJ1-5|NA|NA
CASSRDSNQPQHF
TGTGCCAGCAGCCGGGATAGCAATCAGCCCCAGCATTTT
>TRBV6-6|TRBJ1-2|TRBD1|NA
CASSYFRGGGNYGYTF
TGTGCCAGCAGTTACTTTCGAGGGGGCGGCAACTATGGCTACACCTTC